The TCR beta chain described here comes from a study of T cell clonality in common variable immunodeficiency. Overall study findings and caveats: Common variable immunodeficiency TCR beta sequences reportedly had fewer deletions and N-nucleotide insertions.

This clone was recorded a few times. Its specificity is not known. Just one base apart from a much larger clone, this may be a read error. The read terminates 3 residues ahead of where the CDR3 ends, so the germline J gene completes it. V lost 6 bases to trimming and J lost 7 bases; unmatched junction nucleotides: 5. The CDR3 extends over 12 amino acids. Germline CDR1 reads SGHTA; CDR2 reads FQGNSA. Profiled with immunoSEQ multiplex PCR; TCRdb holds only in-frame clones, not every one. The data show roughly 3,100 clones, with none appearing a single time. This TCR came from a human donor with common variable immunodeficiency. The sequenced material came from peripheral blood mononuclear cells. The chain has TRBV7-2 and TRBJ1-2, with 7 bases aligning to TRBD1. The CDR3 sequence is CASSANRGGYTF. The sequenced part of the CDR3 DNA is TGTGCCAGCAGTGCGAACAGGGGTGGC. The variable domain in full, completed from reference TRBV7-2 and TRBJ1-2, reads GAGVSQSPSNKVTEKGKDVELRCDPISGHTALYWYRQSLGQGLEFLIYFQGNSAPDKSGLPSDRFSAERTGGSVSTLTIQRTQQEDSAVYLCASSANRGGYTFGSGTRLTVV.